Following are 29 T cell receptor beta chains from one sample sequenced in a study of T cells after yellow fever vaccination. TCRdb passed the 5' RACE reads through MiXCR, listing each CDR3 protein once. There are 450,000 to 550,000 distinct CDR3 sequences in the sample; around a fifth occur only once, and 15% to 20% lies in the top ten. The sample was PBMCs, taken about 20 days after the first yellow fever vaccination. The receptors here all came from a man aged 18 to 29 who received the YFV17D yellow fever vaccine.

The rearrangement joins TRBV20-1 to TRBJ2-3; 7 nucleotides match TRBD1. Germline trimming cut 7 bases from V and 1 base from J; bases unmatched to any gene: 8. Germline V gene lookup returns CDR1 DFQATT and CDR2 SNEGSKA (reference sequence). The CDR3 is made up of 14 amino acids. The CDR3 DNA reads TGCAGTGGGGCAAGGGGGCCCGGCACAGATACGCAGTATTTT. Residues: CSGARGPGTDTQYF.

This clonotype was detected a few times. The rearrangement uses TRBV28 and TRBJ1-6; no definite D call. The CDR3 runs 15 residues. V lost 7 bases to trimming and J lost 0 bases, with 10 bases between them. Germline CDR1 MDHEN, CDR2 SYDVKM. CDR3 in amino acids: CASNRPSSYNSPLHF. CDR3 sequence (DNA): TGTGCCAGCAATAGACCTAGCTCCTATAATTCACCCCTCCACTTT.

This rearrangement joins TRBV20-1 to TRBJ2-5; 9 positions agree with TRBD1. V dropped 6 bases and J dropped 4; count of bases not matched to a gene: 6. Germline CDR1 reads DFQATT; CDR2 reads SNEGSKA (reference sequence). The length of the CDR3 is 13 residues. The CDR3 sequence: CSAPQGARETQYF. The CDR3 DNA reads TGCAGTGCACCACAGGGGGCGAGAGAGACCCAGTACTTC.

The CDR3 bases are TGTGCCAGCTCACCTACGGGAGGAAACGAGCAGTACTTC. Protein product: CASSPTGGNEQYF. The chain uses TRBV18 and TRBJ2-7; 7 bases match TRBD2. Germline-derived CDR1 and CDR2 are KGHSH and LQKENI. After removal of 3 bases from V and 5 bases from J, the junction contained 4 bases not matched to a gene. This CDR3 is built from 13 residues.

This clonotype was counted only a few times. V is TRBV6-1 and J is TRBJ1-1, with no clear D. Trimming left V 5 bases short and J 1 base short, with 8 bases between. CDR1 and CDR2 from the germline V gene are MNHNS and SASEGT. CDR3 size: 13 residues. CDR3 sequence (DNA): TGTGCCAGCAGTATAAACTGGAACACTGAAGCTTTCTTT. Translated, it gives CASSINWNTEAFF.

The sample holds many counts of this clonotype. The gene calls are TRBV20-1 and TRBJ1-2; D possibly corresponds to TRBD1 (6 bases). CDR1 is DFQATT, CDR2 SNEGSKA, per germline (reference sequence). This CDR3 has 14 residues. Trimming stripped 3 bases from V and 8 bases from J, with 19 bases between. CDR3 coding DNA: TGCAGTGCTAGGACGGGAAAGGGGGTGTTAGGCTACACCTTC. Its translation is CSARTGKGVLGYTF.

The rearrangement links TRBV5-1 to TRBJ1-1; a weak D match, TRBD1 (6 bases). V lost 4 bases, J lost 1 base, and 11 bases lay in between. The CDR3 contains 14 residues. CDR1 SGHRS and CDR2 YFSETQ come from the germline V gene. The CDR3: CASSPIQGNTEAFF. Written as DNA, the CDR3 is TGCGCCAGCAGCCCGATACAGGGGAACACTGAAGCTTTCTTT.

This chain uses TRBV6-2 or TRBV6-3 with TRBJ1-3; D is unclear. This CDR3 comprises 15 residues. CDR1 is MNHEY, CDR2 SVGEGT, per germline. The V gene lost 1 base and the J gene lost 0 bases, with 7 bases spanning the gap. CDR3 DNA: TGTGCCAGCAGTTACTTCCGGAGCTCTGGAAACACCATATATTTT. Protein product: CASSYFRSSGNTIYF.

This clonotype was seen more than once but under ten times. This sequence joins TRBV27 and TRBJ2-7; D call uncertain. V was trimmed by 8 bases and J by 0 bases, leaving 14 bases between them. The CDR3 sequence is 14 residues long. The germline gives CDR1 MNHEY, CDR2 SMNVEV (reference sequence). CDR3 loop: CASAVAEYSYEQYF. As DNA, the CDR3 is TGTGCCAGCGCGGTGGCAGAGTACTCCTACGAGCAGTACTTC.

The chain is built from TRBV7-2 and TRBJ2-3; weak D call: TRBD2 (5 bases). CDR3 length: 15 amino acids. V was pared by 3 bases and J by 10 bases, with 20 bases between. Germline values: CDR1 SGHTA, CDR2 FQGNSA. The chain's CDR3 is CASSLSDGLLFAQYF. CDR3 nucleotide sequence: TGTGCCAGCAGCTTGTCGGACGGACTTCTTTTTGCGCAGTATTTT.

This clonotype was counted many times. Relative to the germline gene, one junction end is altered; a read error may explain this. This chain links TRBV5-1 with TRBJ2-3; D is ambiguous. The CDR3 loop spans 12 amino acids. From germline, CDR1 is SGHRS and CDR2 YFSETQ. Here the CDR3 DNA reads TGTGCCAGCAGCTTAACCACAGATACGCAGTATTTT. Protein: CASSLTTDTQYF. The variable domain in full, with the rest retrieved from reference TRBV5-1 and TRBJ2-3, is KAGVTQTPRYLIKTRGQQVTLSCSPISGHRSVSWYQQTPGQGLQFLFEYFSETQRNKGNFPGRFSGRQFSNSRSEMNVSTLELGDSALYLCASSLTTDTQYFGPGTRLTVL.

The gene calls are TRBV12-3 or TRBV12-4 and TRBJ2-7, with D possibly being TRBD2 (6 bases). The CDR3 has 14 amino acids. V was clipped by 5 bases and J by 5 bases, with 16 bases between them. CDR3 in amino acids: CASSRGGVGNEQYF. CDR3 nucleotide sequence: TGTGCCAGCAGTAGAGGCGGGGTGGGCAACGAGCAGTACTTC.

The J gene is TRBJ1-2, the V gene TRBV5-1; D not certain. With 3 bases removed from V and 0 bases from J, the gap between germline ends came to 9 bases. CDR1 SGHRS and CDR2 YFSETQ come from the germline V gene. The CDR3 has 14 amino acids. CDR3 in amino acids: CASSYDTANYGYTF. The DNA of the CDR3 is TGCGCCAGCAGCTATGACACAGCTAACTATGGCTACACCTTC.

This clonotype was counted between two and nine times. The rearrangement links TRBV3-1 to TRBJ2-7; 8 bases fit TRBD2. J was trimmed by 4 bases and V by 7 bases; bases with no gene match: 9. This CDR3 contains 14 residues. Germline values: CDR1 LGHDT, CDR2 YNNKEL (reference sequence). CDR3 residues: CASNLPGGGYEQYV. Here the CDR3 DNA reads TGTGCCAGCAACCTTCCCGGGGGGGGGTACGAGCAGTACGTC.

The chain carries TRBV6-2 or TRBV6-3 and TRBJ2-3; a possible D gene is TRBD1 (5 bases). V lost 2 bases, J lost 2 bases, and 11 bases lay in between. The CDR3 has 15 residues. The germline gives CDR1 MNHEY, CDR2 SVGEGT. The CDR3 nucleotides are TGTGCCAGCAGTTACCCTCAGGGATACACAGATACGCAGTATTTT. Translated, it gives CASSYPQGYTDTQYF.

This clonotype was detected a few times. This rearrangement joins TRBV29-1 to TRBJ2-6, with 9 bases aligning to TRBD1. CDR3 size: 16 residues. J was trimmed by 0 bases and V by 4 bases; bases with no gene match: 4. Germline V CDR1 and CDR2: SQVTM, ANQGSEA. The CDR3 here is CSVGQGGISGANVLTF. CDR3 DNA: TGCAGCGTTGGACAGGGGGGCATCTCTGGGGCCAACGTCCTGACTTTC. Using reference TRBV29-1 and TRBJ2-6 for the parts outside the CDR3, the full variable domain is SAVISQKPSRDICQRGTSLTIQCQVDSQVTMMFWYRQQPGQSLTLIATANQGSEATYESGFVIDKFPISRPNLTFSTLTVSNMSPEDSSIYLCSVGQGGISGANVLTFGAGSRLTVL.

This sequence joins TRBV4-1 and TRBJ2-7, with D uncertain. The CDR3 spans 15 residues. Per the germline V gene, CDR1 is MGHRA and CDR2 is YSYEKL. Trimming took off 0 bases at V and 2 bases at J, with 11 bases between the two ends. Here the CDR3 DNA reads TGCGCCAGCAGCCAAGATTATCCTCGAGCCTACGAGCAGTACTTC. This gives the protein CASSQDYPRAYEQYF.

There are a few counts of this clonotype. The chain joins TRBV6-2 or TRBV6-3 to TRBJ1-1; 10 bases match TRBD1. Losses at the gene ends were 6 bases for V and 5 bases for J; bases not matched to a gene: 6. Germline values: CDR1 MNHEY, CDR2 SVGEGT. The CDR3 is 14 residues long. Here the CDR3 reads CASRFLDRGTEAFF. CDR3 sequence (DNA): TGTGCCAGCAGATTCCTGGACAGGGGGACTGAAGCTTTCTTT.

The chain recombines TRBV5-1 with TRBJ2-1; 7 bases match TRBD2. The CDR3 contains 15 residues. V lost 4 bases, J lost 0 bases, and 4 bases stayed unmatched. Germline CDR1 is SGHRS and CDR2 is YFSETQ. DNA for the CDR3: TGCGCCAGCAGCCCTGGGGAGGGCTCCTACAATGAGCAGTTCTTC. It codes for CASSPGEGSYNEQFF.

The V and J genes are TRBV28 and TRBJ2-5; TRBD1 matches 8 bases. The CDR3 totals 15 residues. CDR1 and CDR2 from the germline V gene are MDHEN and SYDVKM. The trim removed 4 bases at V and 5 bases at J, leaving 9 bases unmatched. The DNA of the CDR3 is TGTGCCAGCAGTTCCTGGGTCAGGGGGCAGGAGACCCAGTACTTC. Protein: CASSSWVRGQETQYF.

This clonotype turned up a few times. The V gene is TRBV19, the J gene TRBJ2-7; D is possibly TRBD1 (6 bases). Trimming stripped 5 bases from V and 2 bases from J, with 16 bases between. The CDR3 spans 15 residues. CDR1 and CDR2 (germline): LNHDA, SQIVND (reference sequence). The CDR3: CASSLSGTQAYEQYF. Written as DNA, the CDR3 is TGTGCCAGTAGTCTTTCCGGGACACAAGCCTACGAGCAGTACTTC.

This clonotype showed up just a few times. The V call is TRBV7-2, the J call TRBJ1-2, with a possible D match to TRBD1 (5 bases). The germline V gene encodes CDR1 SGHTA and CDR2 FQGNSA. Trimming left V 5 bases short and J 1 base short, with 17 bases between. This CDR3 spans 16 amino acids. The CDR3 DNA reads TGTGCCAGCAGCATACCGGGGAGGGGCTATAACTATGGCTACACCTTC. This codes for CASSIPGRGYNYGYTF.

The chain is built from TRBV9 and TRBJ2-7, with TRBD1 matching over 8 bases. CDR1 and CDR2 (germline): SGDLS, YYNGEE. Unmatched junction bases numbered 25, after V lost 1 base and J lost 7 bases. The CDR3 is 20 residues long. The DNA of the CDR3 is TGTGCCAGCAGCGTAAAGCGATTCCTAAGGCGGCAGGGGGCTACGGAGGAGCAGTACGTC. Translation: CASSVKRFLRRQGATEEQYV.

This clonotype was counted only a few times. V is TRBV7-6 and J is TRBJ2-5; D is possibly TRBD2 (5 bases). The CDR3 length is 17 residues. V was shortened by 1 base and J by 5 bases, with 20 bases between the two germline ends. From germline, CDR1 is SGHVS and CDR2 FNYEAQ. CDR3: CASSLGTYEVQRETQYF. CDR3 sequence (DNA): TGTGCCAGCAGCTTAGGGACCTATGAGGTCCAGCGGGAGACCCAGTACTTC.

V gene TRBV5-6 combines with J gene TRBJ2-6; D gene uncertain. Trimming left V 4 bases short and J 2 bases short, with 10 bases between. CDR3 length: 15 amino acids. Germline lookup yields CDR1 SGHDT and CDR2 YYEEEE. CDR3: CASSLIGAGANVLTF. The CDR3 DNA is TGTGCCAGCAGCCTCATTGGCGCTGGGGCCAACGTCCTGACTTTC. The complete variable domain, with remaining parts taken from reference TRBV5-6 and TRBJ2-6, reads DAGVTQSPTHLIKTRGQQVTLRCSPKSGHDTVSWYQQALGQGPQFIFQYYEEEERQRGNFPDRFSGHQFPNYSSELNVNALLLGDSALYLCASSLIGAGANVLTFGAGSRLTVL.

J is TRBJ1-6 and V is TRBV7-9, with TRBD1 as a possible D gene (5 bases). The V gene lost 3 bases and the J gene lost 13 bases, with 19 bases spanning the gap. The CDR3 is made up of 15 amino acids. Germline V gene sequence: CDR1 SEHNR, CDR2 FQNEAQ (reference sequence). For the CDR3, the DNA is TGTGCCAGCAGCTTCGGCCTGGGGGTTTTAACTCCCCTCCACTTT. Amino acid sequence: CASSFGLGVLTPLHF.

The chain recombines TRBV2 with TRBJ2-3, with TRBD2 identical over 11 bases. The CDR3 has 16 residues. CDR1 SNHLY and CDR2 FYNNEI come from the germline V gene. The trim removed 6 bases at V and 4 bases at J, leaving 9 bases unmatched. The CDR3 loop is CASRPTLAGAADTQYF. Here the CDR3 DNA reads TGTGCCAGCAGGCCAACACTAGCGGGGGCTGCAGATACGCAGTATTTT.

This clonotype has a handful of counts. This rearrangement joins TRBV7-2 to TRBJ1-5; 7 bases line up with TRBD1. The CDR3 is 14 amino acids. Germline V gene lookup returns CDR1 SGHTA and CDR2 FQGNSA. Trimming took 5 bases from V and 4 from J; bases not matched to a gene: 5. The CDR3 bases are TGTGCCAGCAGCCGGACAGGCCTTAATCAGCCCCAGCATTTT. Encoded protein: CASSRTGLNQPQHF.

This clonotype has a handful of counts. This chain connects TRBV6-1 to TRBJ1-2; D remains unclear. Germline CDR1 reads MNHNS; CDR2 reads SASEGT. V was cut by 0 bases and J by 2 bases, with 4 bases left in between. CDR3 length: 13 residues. CDR3 sequence reads: CASSEAQNYGYTF. CDR3 coding DNA: TGTGCCAGCAGTGAAGCACAAAACTATGGCTACACCTTC.